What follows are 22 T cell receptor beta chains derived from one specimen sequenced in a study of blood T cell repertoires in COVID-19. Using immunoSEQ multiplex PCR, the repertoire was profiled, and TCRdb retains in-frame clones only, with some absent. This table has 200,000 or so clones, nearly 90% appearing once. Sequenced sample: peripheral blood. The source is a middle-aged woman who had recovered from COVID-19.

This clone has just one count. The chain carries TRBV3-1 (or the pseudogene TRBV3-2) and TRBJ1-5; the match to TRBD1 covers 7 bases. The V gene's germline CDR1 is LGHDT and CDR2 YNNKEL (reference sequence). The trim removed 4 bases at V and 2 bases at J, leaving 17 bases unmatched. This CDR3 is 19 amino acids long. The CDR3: CASSPLDKQGWLGNQPQHF. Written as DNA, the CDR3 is TGTGCCAGCAGCCCCCTTGATAAACAGGGGTGGCTGGGCAATCAGCCCCAGCATTTT.

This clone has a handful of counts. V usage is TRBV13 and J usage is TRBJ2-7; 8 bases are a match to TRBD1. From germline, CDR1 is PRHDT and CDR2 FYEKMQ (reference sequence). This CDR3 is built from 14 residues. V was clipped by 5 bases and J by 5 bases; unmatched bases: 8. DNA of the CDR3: TGTGCCAGCAGCCCGAGGACAGGGCGGGACGAGCAGTACTTC. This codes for CASSPRTGRDEQYF.

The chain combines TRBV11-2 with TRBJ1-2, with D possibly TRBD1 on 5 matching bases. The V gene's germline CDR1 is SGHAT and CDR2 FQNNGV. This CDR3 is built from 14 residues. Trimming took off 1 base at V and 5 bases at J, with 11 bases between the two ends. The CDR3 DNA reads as TGTGCCAGCAGCTTAGCGGTGGGGCGGTATGGCTACACCTTC. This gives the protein CASSLAVGRYGYTF.

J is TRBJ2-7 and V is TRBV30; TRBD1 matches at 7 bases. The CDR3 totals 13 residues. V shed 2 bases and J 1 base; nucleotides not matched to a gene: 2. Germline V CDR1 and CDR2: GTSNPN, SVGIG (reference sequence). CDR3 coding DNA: TGTGCCTGGAGTCAGGGACAGTCCTACGAGCAGTACTTC. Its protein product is CAWSQGQSYEQYF.

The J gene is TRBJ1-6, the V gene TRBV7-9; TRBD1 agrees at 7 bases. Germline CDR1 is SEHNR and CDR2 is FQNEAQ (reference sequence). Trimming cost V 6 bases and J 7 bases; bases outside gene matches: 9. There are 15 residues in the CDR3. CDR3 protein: CASRIQTGSNSPLHF. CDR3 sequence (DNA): TGTGCCAGCAGGATTCAGACAGGGAGCAATTCACCCCTCCACTTT.

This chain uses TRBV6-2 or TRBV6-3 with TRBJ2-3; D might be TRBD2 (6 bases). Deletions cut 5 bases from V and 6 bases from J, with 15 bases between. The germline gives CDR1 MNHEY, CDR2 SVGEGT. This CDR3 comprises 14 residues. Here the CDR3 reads CASSRDSPPDTQYF. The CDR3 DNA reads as TGTGCCAGCAGTAGGGACTCACCGCCGGATACGCAGTATTTT.

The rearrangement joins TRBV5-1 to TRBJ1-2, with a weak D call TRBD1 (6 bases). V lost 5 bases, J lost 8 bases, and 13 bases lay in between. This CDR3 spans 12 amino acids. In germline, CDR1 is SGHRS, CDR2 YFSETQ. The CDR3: CASRFDRYGYTF. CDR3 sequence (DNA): TGCGCCAGCAGGTTTGACAGGTACGGCTACACCTTC.

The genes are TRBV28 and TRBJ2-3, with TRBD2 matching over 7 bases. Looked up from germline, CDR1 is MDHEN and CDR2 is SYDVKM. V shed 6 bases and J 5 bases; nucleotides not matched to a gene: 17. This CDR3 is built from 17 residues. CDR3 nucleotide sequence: TGTGCCAGCAGCTTAAATCAAGGGAGCGGGATGGGAGATACGCAGTATTTT. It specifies CASSLNQGSGMGDTQYF.

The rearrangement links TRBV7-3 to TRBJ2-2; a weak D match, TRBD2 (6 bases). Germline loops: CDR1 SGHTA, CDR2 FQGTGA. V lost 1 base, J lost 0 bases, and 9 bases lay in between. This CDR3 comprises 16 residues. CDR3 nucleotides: TGTGCCAGCAGCTTAAACGGAGGGCCGAACACCGGGGAGCTGTTTTTT. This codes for CASSLNGGPNTGELFF.

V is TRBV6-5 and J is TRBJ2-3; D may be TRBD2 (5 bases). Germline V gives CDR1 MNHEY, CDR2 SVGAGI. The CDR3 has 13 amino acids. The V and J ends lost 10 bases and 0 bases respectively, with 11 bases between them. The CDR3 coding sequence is TGTGCCACTGGAGGTGTTAGCACAGATACGCAGTATTTT. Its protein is CATGGVSTDTQYF.

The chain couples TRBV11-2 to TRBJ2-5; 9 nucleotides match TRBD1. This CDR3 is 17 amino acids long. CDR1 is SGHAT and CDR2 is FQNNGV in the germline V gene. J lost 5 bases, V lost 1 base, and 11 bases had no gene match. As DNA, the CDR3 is TGTGCCAGCAGCTTAGCTCTGGGCGGGACAGGGCCTGAGACCCAGTACTTC. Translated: CASSLALGGTGPETQYF.

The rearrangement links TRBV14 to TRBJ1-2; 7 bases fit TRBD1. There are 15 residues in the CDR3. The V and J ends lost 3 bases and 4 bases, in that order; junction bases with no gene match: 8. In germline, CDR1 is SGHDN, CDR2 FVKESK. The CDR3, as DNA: TGTGCCAGCAGCCACCCGCGGACAGGCCCCTATGGCTACACCTTC. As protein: CASSHPRTGPYGYTF.

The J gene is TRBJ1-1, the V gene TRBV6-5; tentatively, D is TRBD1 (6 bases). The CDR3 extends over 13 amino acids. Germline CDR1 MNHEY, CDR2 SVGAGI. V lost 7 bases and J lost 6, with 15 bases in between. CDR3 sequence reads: CASMLKGVAEAFF. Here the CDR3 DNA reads TGTGCCAGCATGCTAAAGGGGGTGGCTGAAGCTTTCTTT.

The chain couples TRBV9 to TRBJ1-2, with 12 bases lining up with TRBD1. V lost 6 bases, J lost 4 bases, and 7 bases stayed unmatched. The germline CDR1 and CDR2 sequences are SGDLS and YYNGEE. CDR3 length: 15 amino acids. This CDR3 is CASNREGQGAYGYTF. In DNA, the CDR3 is TGTGCCAGCAACAGGGAGGGACAGGGGGCCTATGGCTACACCTTC.

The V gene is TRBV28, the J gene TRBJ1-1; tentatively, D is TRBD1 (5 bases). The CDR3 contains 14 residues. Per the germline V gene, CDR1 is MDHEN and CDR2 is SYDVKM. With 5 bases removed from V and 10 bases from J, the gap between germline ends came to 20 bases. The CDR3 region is CASSLHTGGGGAFF. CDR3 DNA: TGTGCCAGCAGTCTACACACGGGTGGCGGGGGAGCTTTCTTT.

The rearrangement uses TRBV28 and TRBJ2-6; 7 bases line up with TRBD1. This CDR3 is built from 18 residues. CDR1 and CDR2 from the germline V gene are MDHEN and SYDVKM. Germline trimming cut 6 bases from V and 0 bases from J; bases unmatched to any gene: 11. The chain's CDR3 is CASRFAGQADSGANVLTF. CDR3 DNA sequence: TGTGCCAGCAGATTCGCCGGACAGGCCGACTCTGGGGCCAACGTCCTGACTTTC.

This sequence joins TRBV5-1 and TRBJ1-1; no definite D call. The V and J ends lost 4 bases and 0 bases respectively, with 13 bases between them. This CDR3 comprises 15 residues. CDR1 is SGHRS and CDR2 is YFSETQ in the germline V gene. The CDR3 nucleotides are TGCGCCAGCAGCCTCCGAGCAACCCTGAACACTGAAGCTTTCTTT. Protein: CASSLRATLNTEAFF.

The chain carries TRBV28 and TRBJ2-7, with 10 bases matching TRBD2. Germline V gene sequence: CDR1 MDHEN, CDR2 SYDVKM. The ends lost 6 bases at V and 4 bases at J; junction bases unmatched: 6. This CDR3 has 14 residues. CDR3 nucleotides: TGTGCCAGCAGAAGAAGCGGGAGGGGGTACGAGCAGTACTTC. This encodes CASRRSGRGYEQYF.

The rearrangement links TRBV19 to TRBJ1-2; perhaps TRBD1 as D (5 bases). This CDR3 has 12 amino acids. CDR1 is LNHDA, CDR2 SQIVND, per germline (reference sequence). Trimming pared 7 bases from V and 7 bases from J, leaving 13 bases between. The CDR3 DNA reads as TGTGCCAGTACCCCTGGCGGGGGTGGCTACACCTTC. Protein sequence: CASTPGGGGYTF. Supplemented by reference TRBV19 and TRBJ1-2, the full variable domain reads DGGITQSPKYLFRKEGQNVTLSCEQNLNHDAMYWYRQDPGQGLRLIYYSQIVNDFQKGDIAEGYSVSREKKESFPLTVTSAQKNPTAFYLCASTPGGGGYTFGSGTRLTVV.

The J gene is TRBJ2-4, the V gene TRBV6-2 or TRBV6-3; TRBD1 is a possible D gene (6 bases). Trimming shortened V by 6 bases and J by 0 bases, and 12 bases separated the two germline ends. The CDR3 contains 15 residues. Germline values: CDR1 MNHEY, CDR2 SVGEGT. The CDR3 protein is CASSPGELAKNIQYF. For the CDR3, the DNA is TGTGCCAGCAGCCCAGGGGAACTAGCCAAAAACATTCAGTACTTC.

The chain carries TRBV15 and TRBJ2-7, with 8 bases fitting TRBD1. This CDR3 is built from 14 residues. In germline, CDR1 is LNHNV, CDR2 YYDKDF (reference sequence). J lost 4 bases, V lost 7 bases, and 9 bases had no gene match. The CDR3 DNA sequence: TGTGCCACCACGGACAGGGAAAACGGATACGAGCAGTACTTC. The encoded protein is CATTDRENGYEQYF.

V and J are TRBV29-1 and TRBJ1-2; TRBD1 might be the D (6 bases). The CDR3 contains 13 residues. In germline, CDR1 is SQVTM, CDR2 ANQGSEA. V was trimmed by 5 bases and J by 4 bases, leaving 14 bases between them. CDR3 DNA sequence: TGCAGCGTTCAGGGGACGAGGGGCTATGGCTACACCTTC. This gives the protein CSVQGTRGYGYTF.